Given below is one TCR beta chain in context. This sequence may be a read error, since a much larger clone differs from it by one base. The sample belongs to a study of blood T cells in healthy people across ages. Next came a second PCR, run for about 7 to 12 cycles, which used a sample-barcoded 5' primer along with a J-beta primer mix. TCRdb itself ran the 5' RACE reads through MiXCR, one entry per CDR3 protein. The sample records 270,000 or so distinct CDR3 sequences, 25% to 30% being singletons. Sequencing was performed on blood. The clonotype originates from a woman in her 70s in good health.

The CDR3 nucleotides read TGTGCCAGCAGCTTACAGGGGAGCGTAGAGACCCAGTACTTC. Encoded protein: CASSLQGSVETQYF. This rearrangement joins TRBV27 to TRBJ2-5, with TRBD1 matching over 7 bases. V trimming: 6 bases; J trimming: 4 bases; junction bases outside the gene matches: 8. The germline V gene encodes CDR1 MNHEY and CDR2 SMNVEV (reference sequence). CDR3 size: 14 residues.